This is a list of T cell receptor beta chains from one sample in a study of human thymus T cells. Produced via immunoSEQ multiplex PCR; TCRdb's table is partial and in-frame only. The sample carries approximately 40,000 clones, nearly 95% recorded once. Sequencing input: blood. These receptor sequences come from a boy in the first two years of life with a congenital heart defect but otherwise immunologically healthy. The CDR3 runs from the conserved cysteine through the conserved F or W. The order of the fields is V gene, CDR3 protein.

v_call: TRBV10-3
cdr3_aa: CAITTTSGGVRVF

v_call: TRBV6-5
cdr3_aa: CASSPDREVDEQYF

v_call: TRBV27
cdr3_aa: CASSLSRGDTWYEQYF

v_call: TRBV9
cdr3_aa: CASSPALVEKLFF

v_call: TRBV6-5
cdr3_aa: CASSQRGNQPQHF

v_call: TRBV7-9
cdr3_aa: CASSVGGQGDYGYTF

v_call: TRBV7-2
cdr3_aa: CASSFLAGTDTQYF

v_call: TRBV28
cdr3_aa: CASSVGQGAEQYF

v_call: TRBV18
cdr3_aa: CASSAFLTGGSGNTIYF

v_call: TRBV27
cdr3_aa: CASSFLAGGRMQYF

v_call: TRBV10-3
cdr3_aa: CAISESIGLAVDNEQFF

v_call: TRBV4-3
cdr3_aa: CASSQDVPYEQYF

v_call: TRBV5-1
cdr3_aa: CASSPGPLSYEQYF

v_call: TRBV6-5
cdr3_aa: CASSPTGGYGYTF

v_call: TRBV5-4
cdr3_aa: CASSTDNQPQHF

v_call: TRBV18
cdr3_aa: CASSPPTPLTKNIQYF

v_call: TRBV30
cdr3_aa: CAWDNYGYTF

v_call: TRBV11-2
cdr3_aa: CASSLGTGYEQYF

v_call: TRBV6-6
cdr3_aa: CASSYSFGETQYF

v_call: TRBV9
cdr3_aa: CASSPRNREDEQFF

v_call: TRBV28
cdr3_aa: CASSLWQGPSYEQYF

v_call: TRBV9
cdr3_aa: CASSVPRNEQFF

v_call: TRBV6-5
cdr3_aa: CASSYQETQYF

v_call: TRBV5-1
cdr3_aa: CASSLGGRTGGWTLQETQYF

v_call: TRBV11-2
cdr3_aa: CASSRQGGQETQYF

v_call: TRBV11-1
cdr3_aa: CASSGDDRELFF

v_call: TRBV7-2
cdr3_aa: CASSLAGAGTGGYTF

v_call: TRBV2
cdr3_aa: CASRPGPAYEQYF

v_call: TRBV6-5
cdr3_aa: CASARASRAYEQYF

v_call: TRBV6-5
cdr3_aa: CASSPGGAYYGYTF

v_call: TRBV5-1
cdr3_aa: CASSWDRGRETQYF

v_call: TRBV28
cdr3_aa: CASSLRGGKGGELFF

v_call: TRBV5-4
cdr3_aa: CASSLAIAGSSYEQYF

v_call: TRBV15
cdr3_aa: CATSRDLQLNQPQHF

v_call: TRBV4-3
cdr3_aa: CASSPHLGGDTQYF